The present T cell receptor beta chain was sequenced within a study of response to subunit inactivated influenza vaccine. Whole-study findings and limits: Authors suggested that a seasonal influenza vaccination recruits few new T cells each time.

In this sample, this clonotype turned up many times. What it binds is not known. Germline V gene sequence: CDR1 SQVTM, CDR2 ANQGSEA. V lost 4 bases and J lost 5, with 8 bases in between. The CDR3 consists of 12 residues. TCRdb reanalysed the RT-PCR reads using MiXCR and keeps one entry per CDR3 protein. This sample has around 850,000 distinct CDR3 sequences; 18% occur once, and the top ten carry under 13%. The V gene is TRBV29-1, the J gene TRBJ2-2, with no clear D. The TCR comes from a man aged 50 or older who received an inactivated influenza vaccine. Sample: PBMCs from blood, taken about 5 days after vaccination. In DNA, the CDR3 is TGCAGCGTTGCTTGGCGAACCGGGGAGCTGTTTTTT. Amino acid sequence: CSVAWRTGELFF.